This T cell receptor (beta chain) was observed in a study of T cells after yellow fever vaccination. This clonotype was seen repeatedly, ten times or more. Its target is not known. Study-level findings and limits: Most primary-vaccination clones reappeared after the booster (about 97% CD4, about 88% CD8). When the response was secondary, it was weaker but reached its peak faster, day 5 versus 15. The bulk population could contribute abundant contaminating clonotypes to FACS-sorted repertoires.

TCRdb re-called the 5' RACE reads with MiXCR, one entry per CDR3 protein. The sample holds 29,000 or so distinct CDR3 sequences; around 5% are singletons and the top ten take over 40%. The V and J ends lost 1 base and 2 bases respectively, with 16 bases between them. The CDR3 runs 17 residues. Germline CDR1 and CDR2: SGHDN and FVKESK. The V and J genes are TRBV14 and TRBJ2-3, with unresolved D. This TCR derives from a man aged 30-40 years who received the YFV17D yellow fever vaccine. Material: CD8+ T cells sorted from PBMCs, obtained 10 days after the yellow fever booster vaccination. CDR3 in amino acids: CASSQVTVIQSTDTQYF. CDR3 nucleotides: TGTGCCAGCAGCCAAGTCACGGTAATCCAGTCCACAGATACGCAGTATTTT.